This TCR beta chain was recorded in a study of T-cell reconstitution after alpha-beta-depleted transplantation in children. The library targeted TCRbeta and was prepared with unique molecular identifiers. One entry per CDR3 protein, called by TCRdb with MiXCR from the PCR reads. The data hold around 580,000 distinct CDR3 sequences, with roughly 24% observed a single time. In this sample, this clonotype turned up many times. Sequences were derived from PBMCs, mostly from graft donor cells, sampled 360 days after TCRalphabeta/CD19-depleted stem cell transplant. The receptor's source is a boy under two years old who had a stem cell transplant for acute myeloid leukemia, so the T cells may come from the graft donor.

The CDR3 bases are TGTGCCATCAGTGAAGGTGATCTGGCAGGGCAAGAGACCCAGTACTTC. It is translated as CAISEGDLAGQETQYF. The rearrangement links TRBV10-3 to TRBJ2-5, with a tentative D call TRBD1 (5 bases). The CDR3 length is 16 residues. Germline V CDR1 and CDR2: ENHRY, SYGVKD. V lost 3 bases and J 2 bases, leaving 16 bases between the germline ends.